Shown below are 5 T cell receptor beta chains from a single sample sequenced in a study of tumor-infiltrating lymphocytes in primary liver carcinoma. Germline DNA was extracted too, while blood RNA derived from unsorted whole blood. The researchers produced TCR beta cDNA from roughly 500 ng total RNA with a constant-region primer. TCR beta libraries came from three nested multiplex PCR rounds using slightly modified ARM-PCR. The study ran its first two PCR rounds for about 11 cycles each, using TRBV1-TRBV30 forward primers and a C-beta reverse primer. In TCRdb, the multiplex PCR reads were re-called with MiXCR into one record per CDR3 protein. The table records about 200,000 distinct CDR3 sequences, 65% of them present only once. The specimen was peripheral blood. These receptors came from a woman between 55 and 75 years old with primary liver carcinoma and hepatitis B virus infection.

Turning to this clonotype: A single base separates this from a much larger clone, so it may be a read error. The chain recombines TRBV6-7 with TRBJ1-5; possible D gene TRBD1, 6 bases. TRBV6-7 is an ORF for which the function is uncertain. CDR3 length equals 16 residues. Trimming pared 5 bases from V and 1 base from J, leaving 15 bases between. The CDR3 DNA follows: TGTGCCAGCAGTGAATACAGGGTTTTCAGCAATCAGCCCCAGCATTTT. Its protein product is CASSEYRVFSNQPQHF.

Points on this clonotype: One end of the junction varies from germline; a read error may be responsible. V and J are TRBV28 and TRBJ2-5; 7 bases line up with TRBD1. This CDR3 contains 10 residues. The germline gives CDR1 MDHEN, CDR2 SYDVKM. The chain's CDR3 is CASSGQAPHF. CDR3 sequence (DNA): TGTGCCAGCAGTGGACAGGCCCCTCATTTC.

This clonotype has at least ten counts. V usage is TRBV29-1 and J usage is TRBJ2-2; 14 positions agree with TRBD2. CDR3 size: 15 residues. V lost 5 bases and J lost 7; bases outside the gene matches: 6. Germline lookup yields CDR1 SQVTM and CDR2 ANQGSEA. The CDR3 nucleotides are TGCAGCGTTTCGAGGGGGACTAGCGGGGGCGGGGAGCTGTTTTTT. It specifies CSVSRGTSGGGELFF.

On this clonotype itself: At one of its ends the junction is not consistent with the germline gene, which may arise from a read error. This chain uses TRBV6-5 with TRBJ1-4; 7 nucleotides agree with TRBD1. The CDR3 covers 13 residues. Per the germline V gene, CDR1 is MNHEY and CDR2 is SVGAGI. CDR3: CASSRTGGEKLSF. CDR3 DNA: TGTGCCAGCTCACGGACAGGCGGAGAAAAACTGTCTTTT.

This clonotype was found a few times. CDR3 DNA sequence: TGTGCCTGGAGTGTACCCTCCGGGGGGGGATTCGGCTACACCTTC. Protein: CAWSVPSGGGFGYTF. The rearrangement links TRBV30 to TRBJ1-2, with D perhaps matching TRBD1 (5 bases). Trimming cost V 0 bases and J 8 bases, with 19 bases left between them. Germline V gives CDR1 GTSNPN, CDR2 SVGIG (reference sequence). This CDR3 contains 15 residues. Full variable domain (rest looked up from reference TRBV30 and TRBJ1-2): SQTIHQWPATLVQPVGSPLSLECTVEGTSNPNLYWYRQAAGRGLQLLFYSVGIGQISSEVPQNLSASRPQDRQFILSSKKLLLSDSGFYLCAWSVPSGGGFGYTFGSGTRLTVV.